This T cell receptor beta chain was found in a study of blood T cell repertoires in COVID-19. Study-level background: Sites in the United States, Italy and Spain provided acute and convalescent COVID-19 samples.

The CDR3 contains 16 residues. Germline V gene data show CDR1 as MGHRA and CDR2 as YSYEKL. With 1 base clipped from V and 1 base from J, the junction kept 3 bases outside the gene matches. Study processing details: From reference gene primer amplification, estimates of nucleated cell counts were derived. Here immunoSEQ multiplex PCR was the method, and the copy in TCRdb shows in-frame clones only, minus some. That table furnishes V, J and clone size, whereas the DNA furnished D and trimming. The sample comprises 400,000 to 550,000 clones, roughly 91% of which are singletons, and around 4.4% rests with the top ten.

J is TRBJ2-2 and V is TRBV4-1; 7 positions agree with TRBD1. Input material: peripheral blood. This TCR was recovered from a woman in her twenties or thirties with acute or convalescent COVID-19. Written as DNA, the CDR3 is TGCGCCAGCAGCCAAGGGGGGACAGAGAACACCGGGGAGCTGTTTTTT. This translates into CASSQGGTENTGELFF.